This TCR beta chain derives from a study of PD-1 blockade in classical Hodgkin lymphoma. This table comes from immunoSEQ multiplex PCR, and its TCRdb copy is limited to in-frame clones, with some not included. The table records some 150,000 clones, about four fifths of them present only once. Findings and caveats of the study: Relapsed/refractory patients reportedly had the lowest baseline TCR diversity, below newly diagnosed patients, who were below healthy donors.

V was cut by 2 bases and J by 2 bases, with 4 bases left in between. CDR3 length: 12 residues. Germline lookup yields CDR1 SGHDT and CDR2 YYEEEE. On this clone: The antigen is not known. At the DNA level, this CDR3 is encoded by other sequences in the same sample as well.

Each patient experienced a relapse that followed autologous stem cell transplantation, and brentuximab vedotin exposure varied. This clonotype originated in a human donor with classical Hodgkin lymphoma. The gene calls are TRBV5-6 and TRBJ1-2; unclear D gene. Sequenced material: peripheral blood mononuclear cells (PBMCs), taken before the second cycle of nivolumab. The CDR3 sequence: CASSFGNYGYTF. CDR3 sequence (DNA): TGTGCCAGCAGCTTCGGGAACTATGGCTACACCTTC.